A single sample is the source of the 21 T cell receptor beta chains below, sequenced in a study of T-cell memory formation after mild COVID-19. TCRdb re-called the 5' RACE reads with MiXCR, one entry per CDR3 protein. The sample comprises hundreds of thousands of distinct CDR3 sequences, about 20% of which are singletons, and about 8.7% rests with the top ten. Sequenced: PBMCs or a T cell subset sorted from them (not recorded which). The source is an adult woman who had mild COVID-19 (a few samples of this study predate the infection). Cell type and time point are not known.

This clonotype was seen more than once but under ten times. The rearrangement uses TRBV24-1 and TRBJ2-5; D unresolved. V dropped 6 bases and J dropped 0 bases, with 7 bases sitting between them. This CDR3 region has 13 residues. CDR1 is KGHDR, CDR2 SFDVKD, per germline. Written as DNA, the CDR3 is TGTGCCACCAGTCAACTTGACCAAGAGACCCAGTACTTC. Its protein product is CATSQLDQETQYF.

The chain combines TRBV7-9 with TRBJ2-7; 7 nucleotides align to TRBD1. Trimming cost V 5 bases and J 3 bases; bases outside gene matches: 7. The CDR3 length is 14 residues. Germline CDR1 and CDR2: SEHNR and FQNEAQ (reference sequence). The CDR3 reads CASSPRDSNYEQYF. The CDR3 bases are TGTGCCAGCAGCCCACGGGACAGCAACTACGAGCAGTACTTC.

This clonotype was seen only a few times. The V gene is TRBV18, the J gene TRBJ1-6; D uncertain. Trimming stripped 2 bases from V and 0 bases from J, with 5 bases between. The CDR3 length is 15 residues. Germline values: CDR1 KGHSH, CDR2 LQKENI. The CDR3 region is CASSPIDSYNSPLHF. The CDR3 DNA follows: TGTGCCAGCTCACCAATTGACTCCTATAATTCACCCCTCCACTTT.

In DNA form, the CDR3 reads TGTGCAAAGTTTTGGGACCTTAACTATGGCTACACCTTC. Its translation is CAKFWDLNYGYTF. The J gene is TRBJ1-2, the V gene TRBV5-5, with D possibly matching TRBD1 (5 bases). Germline V gene lookup returns CDR1 SGHKS and CDR2 YYEKEE (reference sequence). This CDR3 has 13 amino acids.

The V and J genes are TRBV29-1 and TRBJ2-2; 7 bases fit TRBD1. The CDR3 has 15 amino acids. CDR1 is SQVTM and CDR2 is ANQGSEA in the germline V gene. Trimming removed 3 bases from V and 3 bases from J; junction bases left unmatched: 7. The DNA of the CDR3 is TGCAGCGTTGAGTTTAGGGACAGACACACCGGGGAGCTGTTTTTT. Its protein product is CSVEFRDRHTGELFF.

The genes are TRBV20-1 and TRBJ2-7; 7 bases are shared with TRBD2. The CDR3 runs 13 residues. V gave up 0 bases and J gave up 6 bases; unmatched junction bases: 5. CDR1 DFQATT and CDR2 SNEGSKA come from the germline V gene (reference sequence). The CDR3 coding sequence is TGCAGTGCTAGAGACCCAGCGGGAACCGAGCAGTACTTC. Protein product: CSARDPAGTEQYF.

The chain joins TRBV5-1 to TRBJ2-7; 10 positions agree with TRBD1. Trimming took 3 bases from V and 3 from J; bases not matched to a gene: 3. Germline CDR1 SGHRS, CDR2 YFSETQ. The CDR3 contains 14 residues. The CDR3 DNA is TGCGCCAGCAGCTCGACAGGGGGCCACTACGAGCAGTACTTC. Encoded protein: CASSSTGGHYEQYF.

This clonotype was counted many times. The rearrangement links TRBV11-3 to TRBJ2-4, with 9 bases matching TRBD1. CDR3 length: 15 amino acids. Losses at the gene ends were 6 bases for V and 2 bases for J; bases not matched to a gene: 5. Looked up from germline, CDR1 is SGHNT and CDR2 is YENEEA. CDR3 sequence reads: CASSRQGGSKNIQYF. Here the CDR3 DNA reads TGTGCCAGCAGTCGACAGGGGGGCTCCAAAAACATTCAGTACTTC. The full variable domain, with the rest looked up from reference TRBV11-3 and TRBJ2-4, is EAGVVQSPRYKIIEKKQPVAFWCNPISGHNTLYWYLQNLGQGPELLIRYENEEAVDDSQLPKDRFSAERLKGVDSTLKIQPAELGDSAVYLCASSRQGGSKNIQYFGAGTRLSVL.

This chain joins TRBV6-5 and TRBJ1-2, with a tentative D call TRBD1 (6 bases). The CDR3 extends over 14 amino acids. Trimming left V 5 bases short and J 5 bases short, with 15 bases between. Germline V lookup: CDR1 MNHEY, CDR2 SVGAGI. The CDR3: CASSGTPWEYGYTF. For the CDR3, the DNA is TGTGCCAGCAGTGGGACACCTTGGGAGTATGGCTACACCTTC.

The chain employs TRBV12-3 or TRBV12-4 and TRBJ1-3; D gene ambiguous. The CDR3 extends over 15 amino acids. Trimming stripped 7 bases from V and 4 bases from J, with 17 bases between. The CDR3 DNA reads TGTGCCAGCAACCAGAGACGTTTTGAGGGAAACACCATATATTTT. Translating gives CASNQRRFEGNTIYF.

The CDR3 coding sequence is TGTGCCAGCAGTTACCGGTCGGGGAGCTCCTACGAGCAGTACTTC. Translated, it gives CASSYRSGSSYEQYF. The chain uses TRBV6-5 and TRBJ2-7; D is perhaps TRBD2 (5 bases). Germline values: CDR1 MNHEY, CDR2 SVGAGI. The CDR3 extends over 15 amino acids. Trimming removed 2 bases from V and 0 bases from J, with 11 bases in between.

The rearrangement uses TRBV19 and TRBJ2-1, with 12 positions matching TRBD2. The CDR3 extends over 16 amino acids. The V gene end was trimmed by 4 bases and the J gene end by 4 bases; junction bases not matched to a gene: 5. Germline assignment: CDR1 LNHDA and CDR2 SQIVND (reference sequence). CDR3 in amino acids: CASSTTSGGSYNEQFF. CDR3 in DNA: TGTGCCAGTAGTACGACTAGCGGGGGATCATACAATGAGCAGTTCTTC.

The chain combines TRBV27 with TRBJ1-6; perhaps TRBD1 as D (5 bases). Germline loops: CDR1 MNHEY, CDR2 SMNVEV (reference sequence). The CDR3 runs 13 residues. V was cut by 2 bases and J by 9 bases, with 8 bases left in between. This CDR3 is CASSLGGTSPLHF. The CDR3 region has the DNA TGTGCCAGCAGTTTAGGGGGTACTTCACCCCTCCACTTT.

This clonotype was seen more than once but under ten times. The chain links TRBV29-1 to TRBJ1-2; possibly TRBD1 for D (6 bases). CDR1 and CDR2 (germline): SQVTM, ANQGSEA. The V end was cut by 3 bases, the J end by 4 bases, with 12 bases between. This CDR3 has 13 residues. This CDR3 is CSVDGSGAYGYTF. CDR3 bases: TGCAGCGTTGACGGCTCAGGGGCCTATGGCTACACCTTC.

The sample holds a few counts of this clonotype. The chain couples TRBV11-3 to TRBJ1-1; D unclear. The CDR3 is 13 amino acids. Trimming cost V 1 base and J 5 bases, with 8 bases left between them. Germline V gene lookup returns CDR1 SGHNT and CDR2 YENEEA. CDR3 DNA sequence: TGTGCCAGCAGCTTAGTAAGTCGGACTGAAGCTTTCTTT. Its protein product is CASSLVSRTEAFF. Using reference TRBV11-3 and TRBJ1-1 for the parts outside the CDR3, the full variable domain is EAGVVQSPRYKIIEKKQPVAFWCNPISGHNTLYWYLQNLGQGPELLIRYENEEAVDDSQLPKDRFSAERLKGVDSTLKIQPAELGDSAVYLCASSLVSRTEAFFGQGTRLTVV.

As to this clonotype: Just one base apart from a much larger clone, this may be a read error. The conserved closing phenylalanine or tryptophan is absent in this CDR3, likely reflecting a read error. This chain connects TRBV9 to TRBJ1-2, with D possibly TRBD1 on 5 matching bases. Germline CDR1 is SGDLS and CDR2 is YYNGEE. There are 15 residues in the CDR3. Trimming pared 3 bases from V and 0 bases from J, leaving 12 bases between. The CDR3 loop reads CASSEGTLANYGYTY. The CDR3 region has the DNA TGTGCCAGCAGCGAGGGGACGCTTGCTAACTATGGCTACACCTAC.

This sequence joins TRBV25-1 and TRBJ1-2; D gene uncertain. Trimming stripped 1 base from V and 4 bases from J, with 16 bases between. The CDR3 runs 16 residues. In germline, CDR1 is MGHDK, CDR2 SYGVNS. The CDR3 DNA is TGTGCCAGCAGTGAATCCGTGGAGGGATGGGGCTATGGCTACACCTTC. It yields the protein CASSESVEGWGYGYTF.

The genes are TRBV7-3 and TRBJ2-1, with 11 bases lining up with TRBD2. CDR1 is SGHTA and CDR2 is FQGTGA in the germline V gene. Trimming cost V 8 bases and J 8 bases; bases outside gene matches: 11. The CDR3 has 15 residues. CDR3 protein: CASRKGLAGYDEQFF. The CDR3 DNA reads TGTGCCAGCCGTAAAGGACTAGCGGGTTATGATGAGCAGTTCTTC.

This chain joins TRBV7-3 and TRBJ2-3; D call uncertain. The CDR3 sequence is 13 residues long. Trimming took off 5 bases at V and 4 bases at J, with 10 bases between the two ends. Per the germline V gene, CDR1 is SGHTA and CDR2 is FQGTGA. CDR3 nucleotide sequence: TGTGCCAGCAGCCGAATAAAGGCAGATACGCAGTATTTT. Its protein product is CASSRIKADTQYF.

The V and J genes are TRBV3-2 and TRBJ2-3; TRBD2, as called in the table, went unchecked against the DNA. TRBV3-2 is described as a pseudogene. The CDR3 consists of 15 residues. The CDR3 coding sequence is TGTGCCAGCAGCCTTCTGGCGGCGGGAGGTGATACGCAGTATTTT. Residues: CASSLLAAGGDTQYF.

This clonotype was found a few times. The V and J genes are TRBV28 and TRBJ1-3, with D possibly matching TRBD1 (6 bases). This CDR3 has 14 amino acids. Germline V gene data show CDR1 as MDHEN and CDR2 as SYDVKM. V lost 10 bases and J 4 bases, leaving 17 bases between the germline ends. This CDR3 is CATEGGQLGNTIYF. CDR3 nucleotides: TGTGCCACCGAGGGGGGGCAGCTGGGAAACACCATATATTTT.